This T cell receptor beta chain comes out of a study of T cell responses to AZD1222 COVID-19 vaccine. Study observations and caveats: Dominant CD4 TCR responses targeted spike regions 160-218 and 743-854. Mostly white British, mostly female donors; authors suggested clonal diversity may be underestimated. The study found Spike-specific TCR breadth and depth rose after two AZD1222 doses.

Comment on this clone: Its matching antigen is unknown.

CDR1 and CDR2 (germline): MNHEY, SVGAGI. CDR3 length: 14 amino acids. V shed 5 bases and J shed 1 base, with 8 bases lying between them. Analysis merged second doses at about 4 or about 12 weeks. Some clones are missing from TCRdb's copy, which holds only in-frame ones; the method was immunoSEQ multiplex PCR. There are around 80,000 clones in the sample; over 75% occur only once, and 10% lies in the top ten. The chain carries TRBV6-5 and TRBJ2-2; D is perhaps TRBD1 (5 bases). The source was peripheral blood, collected 28 days after the second AZD1222 dose. The receptor was derived from an adult who received the AZD1222 COVID-19 vaccine. This CDR3 is CASSRDRNTGELFF. DNA of the CDR3: TGTGCCAGCAGTCGAGACAGGAACACCGGGGAGCTGTTTTTT.